Below, 10 T cell receptor beta chains from the same sample are listed, as sequenced in a study of T cell changes during pregnancy in multiple sclerosis. Data came from immunoSEQ multiplex PCR; TCRdb stores just in-frame clones and leaves some out. The profile shows more than 60,000 clones, around nine tenths of them singletons. Here the sequenced sample was CD4+ T cells from peripheral blood mononuclear cells, taken in the third trimester of pregnancy. Every receptor here comes from a female donor in good health, enrolled as a control in a pregnancy study.

The chain is built from TRBV7-8 and TRBJ1-1; 8 nucleotides match TRBD1. Trimming cost V 2 bases and J 4 bases; bases outside gene matches: 6. In germline, CDR1 is SGHVS, CDR2 FQNEAQ. This CDR3 contains 15 residues. CDR3 DNA sequence: TGTGCCAGCAGCTTAATTCAGGGGGCGTTCACTGAAGCTTTCTTT. Its translation: CASSLIQGAFTEAFF.

The chain joins TRBV5-1 to TRBJ2-7, with D perhaps TRBD1 (5 bases). The V and J ends lost 4 bases and 0 bases respectively, with 14 bases between them. Per germline, CDR1 SGHRS and CDR2 YFSETQ. The CDR3 sequence is 15 residues long. CDR3 residues: CASSPREGASYEQYF. The CDR3 DNA sequence: TGCGCCAGCAGCCCCCGTGAAGGGGCCTCCTACGAGCAGTACTTC.

J is TRBJ1-1 and V is TRBV7-2, with D possibly matching TRBD1 (6 bases). The CDR3 contains 12 residues. V was clipped by 6 bases and J by 4 bases, with 9 bases between them. From germline, CDR1 is SGHTA and CDR2 FQGNSA. CDR3 in DNA: TGTGCCAGCAGTCAAGGGGGCACTGAAGCTTTCTTT. It codes for CASSQGGTEAFF.

The rearrangement links TRBV7-9 to TRBJ1-2; 9 bases are shared with TRBD1. CDR1 and CDR2 (germline): SEHNR, FQNEAQ (reference sequence). V lost 5 bases to trimming and J lost 3 bases; unmatched junction nucleotides: 10. The CDR3 has 16 amino acids. CDR3: CASSGSTGGAYYGYTF. As DNA, the CDR3 is TGTGCCAGCAGCGGTTCAACAGGGGGCGCGTACTATGGCTACACCTTC.

This clone was seen a handful of times. The chain has TRBV25-1 and TRBJ1-2; no definite D call. There are 13 residues in the CDR3. V dropped 1 base and J dropped 5 bases, with 8 bases sitting between them. Per germline, CDR1 MGHDK and CDR2 SYGVNS. The CDR3 spells CASSESSSYGYTF. The DNA for the CDR3 is TGTGCCAGCAGTGAATCTAGCAGTTATGGCTACACCTTC.

V is TRBV6-1 and J is TRBJ2-1; 11 bases are a match to TRBD2. The CDR3 covers 16 residues. Germline assignment: CDR1 MNHNS and CDR2 SASEGT. With V trimmed by 4 bases and J by 6 bases, 8 bases remained unmatched. The CDR3 is CASSGSSGGSVNEQFF. In DNA form, the CDR3 reads TGTGCCAGCAGTGGATCTAGCGGGGGGTCTGTCAATGAGCAGTTCTTC.

The V call is TRBV9, the J call TRBJ2-1; 9 nucleotides match TRBD2. The germline V gene has CDR1 SGDLS and CDR2 YYNGEE. V dropped 2 bases and J dropped 7; count of bases not matched to a gene: 10. CDR3 length equals 16 residues. CDR3 in DNA: TGTGCCAGCAGCGTCAATAGCGGGGGAACAAGAAATGAGCAGTTCTTC. It yields the protein CASSVNSGGTRNEQFF.

The chain has TRBV18 and TRBJ1-2; a possible D gene is TRBD1 (6 bases). V was shortened by 4 bases and J by 6 bases, with 18 bases between the two germline ends. Per the germline V gene, CDR1 is KGHSH and CDR2 is LQKENI. The CDR3 runs to 15 residues. DNA for the CDR3: TGTGCCAGCTCACTTACGAATCAGGGGTCGGATGGCTACACCTTC. Its protein product is CASSLTNQGSDGYTF. The full variable domain, in which reference TRBV18 and TRBJ1-2 provide the parts outside the CDR3, is NAGVMQNPRHLVRRRGQEARLRCSPMKGHSHVYWYRQLPEEGLKFMVYLQKENIIDESGMPKERFSAEFPKEGPSILRIQQVVRGDSAAYFCASSLTNQGSDGYTFGSGTRLTVV.

This chain uses TRBV5-5 with TRBJ2-5; 13 bases agree with TRBD2. CDR3 length: 16 amino acids. Germline V CDR1 and CDR2: SGHKS, YYEKEE (reference sequence). J gave up 1 base and V 0 bases, and 0 bases lay outside the gene matches. CDR3 loop: CASSLGLAGGQETQYF. DNA for the CDR3: TGTGCCAGCAGCTTGGGACTAGCGGGGGGCCAAGAGACCCAGTACTTC.

The rearrangement links TRBV15 to TRBJ1-5; D not certain. The CDR3 consists of 15 residues. CDR1 is LNHNV, CDR2 YYDKDF, per germline (reference sequence). V was cut by 3 bases and J by 0 bases, with 9 bases left in between. CDR3 nucleotide sequence: TGTGCCACCAGCAGTGTGGCTTATAGCAATCAGCCCCAGCATTTT. Its translation: CATSSVAYSNQPQHF.